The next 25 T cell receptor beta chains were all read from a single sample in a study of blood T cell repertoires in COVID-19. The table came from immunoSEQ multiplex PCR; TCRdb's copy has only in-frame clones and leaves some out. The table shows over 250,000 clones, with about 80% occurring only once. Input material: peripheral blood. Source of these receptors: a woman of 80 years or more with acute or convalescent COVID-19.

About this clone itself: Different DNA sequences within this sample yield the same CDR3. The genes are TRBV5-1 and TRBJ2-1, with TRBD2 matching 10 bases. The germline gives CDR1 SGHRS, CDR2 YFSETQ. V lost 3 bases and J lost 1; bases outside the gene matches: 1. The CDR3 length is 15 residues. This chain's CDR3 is CASSSSGGSYNEQFF. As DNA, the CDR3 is TGCGCCAGCAGCTCTAGCGGGGGTTCCTACAATGAGCAGTTCTTC. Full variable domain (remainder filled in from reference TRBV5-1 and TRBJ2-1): KAGVTQTPRYLIKTRGQQVTLSCSPISGHRSVSWYQQTPGQGLQFLFEYFSETQRNKGNFPGRFSGRQFSNSRSEMNVSTLELGDSALYLCASSSSGGSYNEQFFGPGTRLTVL.

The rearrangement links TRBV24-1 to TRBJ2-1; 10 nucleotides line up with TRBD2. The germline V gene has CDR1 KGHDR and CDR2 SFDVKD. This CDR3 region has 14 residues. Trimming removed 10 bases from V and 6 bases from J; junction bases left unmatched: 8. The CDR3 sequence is CATSGTSDSNEQFF. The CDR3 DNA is TGTGCCACTTCCGGGACTAGCGATTCCAATGAGCAGTTCTTC.

CDR3 region: CASSRDNLAYNEQFF. In DNA, the CDR3 is TGTGCCAGCAGTCGGGACAACTTAGCCTACAATGAGCAGTTCTTC. J is TRBJ2-1 and V is TRBV5-4; tentatively, D is TRBD1 (6 bases). Germline V gives CDR1 SGHNT, CDR2 YYREEE (reference sequence). There are 15 residues in the CDR3. Trimming cost V 5 bases and J 2 bases, with 14 bases left between them.

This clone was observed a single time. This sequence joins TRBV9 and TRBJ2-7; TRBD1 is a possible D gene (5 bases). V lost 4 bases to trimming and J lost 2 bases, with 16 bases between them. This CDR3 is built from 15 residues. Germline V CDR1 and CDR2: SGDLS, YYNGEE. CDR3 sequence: CASSIQGSGPYEQYF. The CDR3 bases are TGTGCCAGCAGCATTCAGGGTTCTGGACCCTACGAGCAGTACTTC.

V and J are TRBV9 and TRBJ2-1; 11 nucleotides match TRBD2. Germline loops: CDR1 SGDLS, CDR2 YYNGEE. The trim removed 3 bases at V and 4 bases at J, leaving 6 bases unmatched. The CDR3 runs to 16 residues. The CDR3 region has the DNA TGTGCCAGCAGCGGCGCCGGGACTAGCGGTTACAATGAGCAGTTCTTC. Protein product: CASSGAGTSGYNEQFF.

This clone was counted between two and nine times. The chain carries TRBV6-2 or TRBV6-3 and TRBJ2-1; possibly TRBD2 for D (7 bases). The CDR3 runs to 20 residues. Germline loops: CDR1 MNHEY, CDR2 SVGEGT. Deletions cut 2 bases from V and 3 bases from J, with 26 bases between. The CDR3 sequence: CASSYPRRVGGGQNYNEQFF. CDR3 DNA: TGTGCCAGCAGTTACCCCCGAAGGGTAGGCGGGGGCCAAAACTACAATGAGCAGTTCTTC.

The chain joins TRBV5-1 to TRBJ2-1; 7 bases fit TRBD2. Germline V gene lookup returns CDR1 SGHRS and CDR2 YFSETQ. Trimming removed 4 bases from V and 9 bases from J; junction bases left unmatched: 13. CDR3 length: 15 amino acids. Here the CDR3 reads CASSGAGREGVEQFF. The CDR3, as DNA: TGCGCCAGCAGCGGAGCGGGACGAGAAGGGGTTGAGCAGTTCTTC.

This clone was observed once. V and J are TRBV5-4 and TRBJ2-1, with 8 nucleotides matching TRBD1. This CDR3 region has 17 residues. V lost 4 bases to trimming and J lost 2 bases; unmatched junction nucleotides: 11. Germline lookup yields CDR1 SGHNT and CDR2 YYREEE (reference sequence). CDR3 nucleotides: TGTGCCAGCAGCCGGGGGACAGGTGGGGGCACCTACAATGAGCAGTTCTTC. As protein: CASSRGTGGGTYNEQFF.

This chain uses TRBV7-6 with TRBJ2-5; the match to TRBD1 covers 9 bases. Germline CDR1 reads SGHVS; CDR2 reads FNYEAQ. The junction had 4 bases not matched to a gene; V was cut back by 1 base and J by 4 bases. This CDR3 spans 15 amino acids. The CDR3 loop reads CASSLGTGDGETQYF. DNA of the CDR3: TGTGCCAGCAGCTTAGGGACAGGGGACGGAGAGACCCAGTACTTC.

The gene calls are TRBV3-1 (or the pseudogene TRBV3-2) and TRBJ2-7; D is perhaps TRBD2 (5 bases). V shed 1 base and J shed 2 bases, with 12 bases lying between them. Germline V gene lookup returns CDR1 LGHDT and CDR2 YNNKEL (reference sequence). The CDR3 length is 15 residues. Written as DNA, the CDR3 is TGTGCCAGCAGCCAAGCGAGTGCGGGTCCCTACGAGCAGTACTTC. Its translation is CASSQASAGPYEQYF.

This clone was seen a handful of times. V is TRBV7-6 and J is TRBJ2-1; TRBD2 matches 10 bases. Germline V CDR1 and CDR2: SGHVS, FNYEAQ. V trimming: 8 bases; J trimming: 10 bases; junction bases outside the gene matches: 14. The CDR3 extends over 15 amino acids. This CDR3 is CASASGRAWGVEQFF. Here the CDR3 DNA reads TGTGCCAGCGCCAGCGGGAGGGCCTGGGGGGTCGAGCAGTTCTTC.

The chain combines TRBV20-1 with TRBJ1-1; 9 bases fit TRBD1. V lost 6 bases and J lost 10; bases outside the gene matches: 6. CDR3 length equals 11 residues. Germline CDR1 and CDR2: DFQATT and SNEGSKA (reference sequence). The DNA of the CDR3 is TGCAGTGCAGGACAGGGGAACAGAGCTTTCTTT. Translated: CSAGQGNRAFF.

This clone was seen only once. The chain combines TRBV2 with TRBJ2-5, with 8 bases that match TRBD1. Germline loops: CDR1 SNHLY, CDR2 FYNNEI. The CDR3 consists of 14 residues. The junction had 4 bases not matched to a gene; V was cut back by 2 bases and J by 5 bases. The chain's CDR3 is CASSESNRGETQYF. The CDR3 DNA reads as TGTGCCAGCAGTGAAAGTAACAGGGGGGAGACCCAGTACTTC.

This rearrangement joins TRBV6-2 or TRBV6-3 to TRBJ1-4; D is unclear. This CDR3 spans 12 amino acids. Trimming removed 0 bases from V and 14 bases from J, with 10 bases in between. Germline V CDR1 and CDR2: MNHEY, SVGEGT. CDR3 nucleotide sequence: TGTGCCAGCAGTTACTCGGGCCATCTCCTGTTTTTT. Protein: CASSYSGHLLFF.

The CDR3 nucleotides read TGTGCCAGCAAACGGCGGGAGGCGGGTGAGCAGTACTTC. Protein sequence: CASKRREAGEQYF. The rearrangement joins TRBV2 to TRBJ2-7; 8 bases are a match to TRBD2. V lost 7 bases, J lost 7 bases, and 9 bases stayed unmatched. Germline CDR1 is SNHLY and CDR2 is FYNNEI. There are 13 residues in the CDR3.

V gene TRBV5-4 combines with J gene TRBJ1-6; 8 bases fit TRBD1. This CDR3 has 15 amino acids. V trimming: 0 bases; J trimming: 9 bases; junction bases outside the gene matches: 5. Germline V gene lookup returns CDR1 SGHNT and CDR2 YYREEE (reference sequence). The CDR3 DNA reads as TGTGCCAGCAGCTTGGACAGGGGGAGGGTTTCACCCCTCCACTTT. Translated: CASSLDRGRVSPLHF.

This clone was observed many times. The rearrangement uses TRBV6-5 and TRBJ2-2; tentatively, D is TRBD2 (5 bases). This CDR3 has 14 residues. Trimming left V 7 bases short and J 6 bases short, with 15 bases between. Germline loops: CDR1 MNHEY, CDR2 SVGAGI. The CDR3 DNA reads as TGTGCCAGCACGCATCGCGGGTGGGCCGGGGAGCTGTTTTTT. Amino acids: CASTHRGWAGELFF.

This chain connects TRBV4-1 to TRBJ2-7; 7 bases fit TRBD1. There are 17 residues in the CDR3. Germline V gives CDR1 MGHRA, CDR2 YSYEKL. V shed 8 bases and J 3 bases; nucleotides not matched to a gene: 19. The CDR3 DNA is TGCGCCAGCCGCAAGGGGTGGGACAGCAACCAGGGCTACGAGCAGTACTTC. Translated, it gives CASRKGWDSNQGYEQYF.

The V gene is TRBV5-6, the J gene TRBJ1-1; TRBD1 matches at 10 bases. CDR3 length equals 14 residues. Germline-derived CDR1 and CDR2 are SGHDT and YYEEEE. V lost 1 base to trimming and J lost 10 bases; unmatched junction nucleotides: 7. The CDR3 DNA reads TGTGCCAGCAGCTTGAGGGACAGGGGTGGTCGAGCTTTCTTT. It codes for CASSLRDRGGRAFF. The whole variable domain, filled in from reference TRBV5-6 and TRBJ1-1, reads DAGVTQSPTHLIKTRGQQVTLRCSPKSGHDTVSWYQQALGQGPQFIFQYYEEEERQRGNFPDRFSGHQFPNYSSELNVNALLLGDSALYLCASSLRDRGGRAFFGQGTRLTVV.

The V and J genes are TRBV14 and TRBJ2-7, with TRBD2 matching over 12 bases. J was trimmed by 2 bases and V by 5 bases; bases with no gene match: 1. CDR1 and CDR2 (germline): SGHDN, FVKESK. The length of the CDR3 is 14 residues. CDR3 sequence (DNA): TGTGCCAGCAGCTGGACTAGCGGGACCTACGAGCAGTACTTC. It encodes CASSWTSGTYEQYF.

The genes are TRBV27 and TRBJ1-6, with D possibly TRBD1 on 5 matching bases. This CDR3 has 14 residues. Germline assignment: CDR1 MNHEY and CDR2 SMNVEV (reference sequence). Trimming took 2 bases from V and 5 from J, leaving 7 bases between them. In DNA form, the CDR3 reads TGTGCCAGCAGTTTAGGCAGGGATAATTCACCCCTCCACTTT. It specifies CASSLGRDNSPLHF.

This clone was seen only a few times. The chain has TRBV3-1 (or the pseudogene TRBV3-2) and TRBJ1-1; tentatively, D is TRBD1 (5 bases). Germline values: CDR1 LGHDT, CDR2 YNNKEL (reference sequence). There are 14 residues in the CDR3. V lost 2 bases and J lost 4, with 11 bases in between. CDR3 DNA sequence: TGTGCCAGCAGCCAACCAGGGTTGACCACTGAAGCTTTCTTT. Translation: CASSQPGLTTEAFF.

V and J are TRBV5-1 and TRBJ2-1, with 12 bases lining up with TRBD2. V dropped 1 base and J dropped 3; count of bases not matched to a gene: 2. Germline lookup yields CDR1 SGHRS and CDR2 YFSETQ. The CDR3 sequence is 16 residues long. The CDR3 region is CASSLTSGGSYNEQFF. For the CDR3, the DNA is TGCGCCAGCAGCTTGACTAGCGGGGGGAGCTACAATGAGCAGTTCTTC.

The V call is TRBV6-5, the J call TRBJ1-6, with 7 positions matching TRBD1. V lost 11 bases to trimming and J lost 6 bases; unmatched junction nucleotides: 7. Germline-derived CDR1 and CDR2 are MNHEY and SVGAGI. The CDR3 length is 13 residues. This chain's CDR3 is CAGSGTANSPLHF. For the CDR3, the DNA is TGTGCCGGCTCAGGGACAGCTAATTCACCCCTCCACTTT.

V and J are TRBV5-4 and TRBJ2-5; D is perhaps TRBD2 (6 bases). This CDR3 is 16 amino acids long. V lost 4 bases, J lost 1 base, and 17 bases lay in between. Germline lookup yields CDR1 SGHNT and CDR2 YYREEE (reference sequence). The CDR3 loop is CASSAGLRNFQETQYF. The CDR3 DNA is TGTGCCAGCAGCGCGGGACTCCGAAATTTCCAAGAGACCCAGTACTTC.